These T cell receptor beta chains were read from a single sample in a study of shared clonotypes between healthy human individuals. Clones were sequenced by immunoSEQ multiplex PCR, and TCRdb holds only the in-frame ones, with some missing. The sample has 550,000 to 700,000 clones; around three quarters are singletons. Sequenced material: memory CD4+ T cells sorted from blood. Source of these receptors: a woman aged 25 to 39 in good health. Each CDR3 is given with its conserved first and last residue. The order of the fields is V gene, J gene, CDR3 length, clone size, CDR3 protein. Rows give clone size only sometimes, using once, few, many, or a class for an expanded clone.

v_call: TRBV28
j_call: TRBJ2-1
cdr3_length: 18
clone_size: .
cdr3_aa: CASSLSGQSLSSYNEQFF

v_call: TRBV7-8
j_call: TRBJ2-7
cdr3_length: 15
clone_size: .
cdr3_aa: CASSAQGSSIHEQYF

v_call: TRBV7-5
j_call: TRBJ1-1
cdr3_length: 15
clone_size: .
cdr3_aa: CVRSARTRRNTEAFF

v_call: TRBV2
j_call: TRBJ2-7
cdr3_length: 14
clone_size: .
cdr3_aa: CASSRTETSYEQYF

v_call: TRBV18
j_call: TRBJ1-2
cdr3_length: 13
clone_size: few
cdr3_aa: CASSPPSAGGYTF

v_call: TRBV7-9
j_call: TRBJ2-1
cdr3_length: 15
clone_size: few
cdr3_aa: CASSLLRLGHDEQFF

v_call: TRBV6-5
j_call: TRBJ1-1
cdr3_length: 14
clone_size: .
cdr3_aa: CASRQRQENTEAFF

v_call: TRBV28
j_call: TRBJ1-3
cdr3_length: 13
clone_size: few
cdr3_aa: CASAGGYSRTIYF

v_call: TRBV19
j_call: TRBJ1-5
cdr3_length: 15
clone_size: .
cdr3_aa: CASRSRTGYIQPQHF

v_call: TRBV15
j_call: TRBJ1-3
cdr3_length: 16
clone_size: .
cdr3_aa: CATSRTFGGYGNTIYF

v_call: TRBV28
j_call: TRBJ1-5
cdr3_length: 16
clone_size: few
cdr3_aa: CASSHWEIGSNQPQHF

v_call: TRBV6-5
j_call: TRBJ2-5
cdr3_length: 14
clone_size: .
cdr3_aa: CASRRLAGGPAQYF

v_call: TRBV7-9
j_call: TRBJ1-2
cdr3_length: 15
clone_size: .
cdr3_aa: CASSPWTGESGGYTF

v_call: TRBV28
j_call: TRBJ2-1
cdr3_length: 16
clone_size: .
cdr3_aa: CASSPLRTGSYNEQFF

v_call: TRBV10-1
j_call: TRBJ2-1
cdr3_length: 18
clone_size: .
cdr3_aa: CASSEGLAGGPGNNEQFF

v_call: TRBV29-1
j_call: TRBJ1-3
cdr3_length: 13
clone_size: .
cdr3_aa: CSVARGSGNTIYF

v_call: TRBV19
j_call: TRBJ2-3
cdr3_length: 14
clone_size: .
cdr3_aa: CASSLRGGTDTQYF

v_call: TRBV18
j_call: TRBJ1-1
cdr3_length: 13
clone_size: once
cdr3_aa: CASSPLENTEAFF

v_call: TRBV29-1
j_call: TRBJ2-5
cdr3_length: 14
clone_size: .
cdr3_aa: CSVEGGVGSGTQYF

v_call: TRBV7-9
j_call: TRBJ2-5
cdr3_length: 17
clone_size: .
cdr3_aa: CASSLGPGRGPQETQYF

v_call: TRBV7-8
j_call: TRBJ1-5
cdr3_length: 18
clone_size: .
cdr3_aa: CASSLQGQGGAENQPQHF

v_call: TRBV7-9
j_call: TRBJ2-2
cdr3_length: 8
clone_size: .
cdr3_aa: CAAGELFF

v_call: TRBV5-1
j_call: TRBJ1-2
cdr3_length: 15
clone_size: few
cdr3_aa: CASSLGQSSPYGYTF

v_call: TRBV10-3
j_call: TRBJ2-3
cdr3_length: 14
clone_size: .
cdr3_aa: CAITKGGDTDTQYF

v_call: TRBV30
j_call: TRBJ1-2
cdr3_length: 14
clone_size: few
cdr3_aa: CAWSVHSGPNGYTF

v_call: TRBV19
j_call: TRBJ2-7
cdr3_length: 15
clone_size: .
cdr3_aa: CASSIGTGLSYEQYF

v_call: TRBV11-2
j_call: TRBJ2-7
cdr3_length: 16
clone_size: few
cdr3_aa: CASSYGLAGGLYEQYF

v_call: TRBV6-1
j_call: TRBJ1-5
cdr3_length: 14
clone_size: .
cdr3_aa: CASRMGGANQPQHF

v_call: TRBV5-1
j_call: TRBJ2-5
cdr3_length: 15
clone_size: .
cdr3_aa: CASSHGTGKQETQYF

v_call: TRBV6-6
j_call: TRBJ1-3
cdr3_length: 15
clone_size: few
cdr3_aa: CASSYETGDGNTIYF

v_call: TRBV28
j_call: TRBJ2-1
cdr3_length: 16
clone_size: .
cdr3_aa: CASSLGDWSGVHEQFF

v_call: TRBV5-4
j_call: TRBJ2-7
cdr3_length: 15
clone_size: .
cdr3_aa: CASSLDSSGDLEQYF

v_call: TRBV5-1
j_call: TRBJ2-5
cdr3_length: 13
clone_size: .
cdr3_aa: CASSPGSRETQYF

v_call: TRBV19
j_call: TRBJ2-1
cdr3_length: 11
clone_size: .
cdr3_aa: CASTSSREQFF

v_call: TRBV28
j_call: TRBJ1-5
cdr3_length: 13
clone_size: .
cdr3_aa: CATSPFSNQPQHF

v_call: TRBV5-6
j_call: TRBJ2-7
cdr3_length: 12
clone_size: .
cdr3_aa: CASSLRGSEQYF

v_call: TRBV28
j_call: TRBJ1-5
cdr3_length: 14
clone_size: .
cdr3_aa: CASRSGLRRQPQHF

v_call: TRBV27
j_call: TRBJ2-7
cdr3_length: 14
clone_size: once
cdr3_aa: CASSFSQGPYEQYF

v_call: TRBV13
j_call: TRBJ2-3
cdr3_length: 14
clone_size: .
cdr3_aa: CASSPQGNTDTQYF

v_call: TRBV4-1
j_call: TRBJ2-7
cdr3_length: 14
clone_size: .
cdr3_aa: CASSQHRPPYEQYF

v_call: TRBV5-6
j_call: TRBJ2-7
cdr3_length: 18
clone_size: .
cdr3_aa: CASSVPGLAGGISYEQYF

v_call: TRBV28
j_call: TRBJ1-1
cdr3_length: 15
clone_size: few
cdr3_aa: CASRGRHRGKSEAFF

v_call: TRBV28
j_call: TRBJ1-2
cdr3_length: 13
clone_size: .
cdr3_aa: CASSEGGGYGYTF

v_call: TRBV5-1
j_call: TRBJ2-1
cdr3_length: 15
clone_size: .
cdr3_aa: CASSLERDTLDEQFF

v_call: TRBV6-6
j_call: TRBJ1-1
cdr3_length: 14
clone_size: once
cdr3_aa: CASSSPGEWNEAFF

v_call: TRBV4-1
j_call: TRBJ2-1
cdr3_length: 15
clone_size: .
cdr3_aa: CASSQRGLVDNEQFF

v_call: TRBV28
j_call: TRBJ1-5
cdr3_length: 12
clone_size: many
cdr3_aa: CASRPPGDPQHF

v_call: TRBV2
j_call: TRBJ1-2
cdr3_length: 17
clone_size: .
cdr3_aa: CASSAPGGAFYNYGYTF

v_call: TRBV6-5
j_call: TRBJ2-7
cdr3_length: 14
clone_size: .
cdr3_aa: CASKLGQDNYEQYF

v_call: TRBV5-1
j_call: TRBJ2-1
cdr3_length: 15
clone_size: many
cdr3_aa: CASSSDSSSYNEQFF

v_call: TRBV5-1
j_call: TRBJ2-3
cdr3_length: 13
clone_size: .
cdr3_aa: CASSLAVTDTQYF

v_call: TRBV5-1
j_call: TRBJ2-7
cdr3_length: 15
clone_size: .
cdr3_aa: CASSGGQGATFEQYF

v_call: TRBV4-2
j_call: TRBJ2-1
cdr3_length: 17
clone_size: .
cdr3_aa: CASSQDLGTTYVNEQFF

v_call: TRBV6-5
j_call: TRBJ2-7
cdr3_length: 13
clone_size: .
cdr3_aa: CASRIAGEGEQYF

v_call: TRBV4-1
j_call: TRBJ2-7
cdr3_length: 15
clone_size: .
cdr3_aa: CASSQESDYSYEQYF

v_call: TRBV27
j_call: TRBJ1-1
cdr3_length: 16
clone_size: .
cdr3_aa: CASSSWTGLKGTEAFF

v_call: TRBV5-1
j_call: TRBJ2-5
cdr3_length: 13
clone_size: .
cdr3_aa: CASSRAGEETQYF

v_call: TRBV7-2
j_call: TRBJ1-2
cdr3_length: 16
clone_size: .
cdr3_aa: CASSFSTGGLSYGYTF

v_call: TRBV4-1
j_call: TRBJ2-1
cdr3_length: 14
clone_size: few
cdr3_aa: CASSQGDTYNEQFF